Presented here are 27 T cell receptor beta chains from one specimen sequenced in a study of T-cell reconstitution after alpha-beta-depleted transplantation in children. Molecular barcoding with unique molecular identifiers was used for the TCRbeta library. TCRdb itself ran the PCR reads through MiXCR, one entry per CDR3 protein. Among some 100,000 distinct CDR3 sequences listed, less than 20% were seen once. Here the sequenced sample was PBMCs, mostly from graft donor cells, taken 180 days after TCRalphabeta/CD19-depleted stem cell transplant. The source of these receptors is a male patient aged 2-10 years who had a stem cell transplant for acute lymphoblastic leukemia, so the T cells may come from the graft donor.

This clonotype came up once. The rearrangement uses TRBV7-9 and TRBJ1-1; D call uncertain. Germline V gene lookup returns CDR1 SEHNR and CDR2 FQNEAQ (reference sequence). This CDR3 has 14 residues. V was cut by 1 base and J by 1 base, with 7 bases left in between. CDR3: CASSLDGKNTEAFF. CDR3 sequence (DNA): TGTGCCAGCAGCTTAGACGGAAAGAACACTGAAGCTTTCTTT. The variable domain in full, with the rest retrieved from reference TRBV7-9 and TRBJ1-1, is DTGVSQNPRHKITKRGQNVTFRCDPISEHNRLYWYRQTLGQGPEFLTYFQNEAQLEKSRLLSDRFSAERPKGSFSTLEIQRTEQGDSAMYLCASSLDGKNTEAFFGQGTRLTVV.

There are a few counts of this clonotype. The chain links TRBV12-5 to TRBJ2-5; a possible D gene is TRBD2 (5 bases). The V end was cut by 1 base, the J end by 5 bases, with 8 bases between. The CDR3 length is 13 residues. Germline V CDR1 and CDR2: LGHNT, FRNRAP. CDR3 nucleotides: TGTGCTAGTGGTTTGGGACTACGTGAGACCCAGTACTTC. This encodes CASGLGLRETQYF.

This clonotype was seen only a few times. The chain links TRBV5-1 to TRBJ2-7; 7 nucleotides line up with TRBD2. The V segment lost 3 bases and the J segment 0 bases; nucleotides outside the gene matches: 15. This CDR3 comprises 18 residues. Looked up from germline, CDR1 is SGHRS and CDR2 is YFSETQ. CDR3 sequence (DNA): TGCGCCAGCAGCTCGGGAGGAGTGAGAGGGTGGTTCTCCTACGAGCAGTACTTC. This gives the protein CASSSGGVRGWFSYEQYF.

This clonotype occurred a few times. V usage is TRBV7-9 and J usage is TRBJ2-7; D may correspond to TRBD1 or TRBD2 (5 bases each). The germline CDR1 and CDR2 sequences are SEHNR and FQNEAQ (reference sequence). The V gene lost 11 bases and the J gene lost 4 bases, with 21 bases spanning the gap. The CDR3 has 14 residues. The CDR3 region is CAFTGGSGPYEQYF. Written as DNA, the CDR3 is TGTGCCTTCACAGGAGGCTCTGGTCCGTACGAGCAGTACTTC.

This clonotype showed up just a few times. CDR3 sequence: CSAHTDGQADYYGYTF. CDR3 DNA: TGCAGTGCCCATACTGACGGGCAGGCCGACTACTATGGCTACACCTTC. The J gene is TRBJ1-2, the V gene TRBV20-1; D gene ambiguous. Per germline, CDR1 DFQATT and CDR2 SNEGSKA (reference sequence). The CDR3 spans 16 residues. Trimming took off 6 bases at V and 3 bases at J, with 23 bases between the two ends.

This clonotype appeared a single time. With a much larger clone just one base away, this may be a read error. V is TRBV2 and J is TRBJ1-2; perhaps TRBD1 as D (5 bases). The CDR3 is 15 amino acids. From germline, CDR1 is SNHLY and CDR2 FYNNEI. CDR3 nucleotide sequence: TGTGCCAGCAGTGAAGTACCACCGGGGCGGAATGGCGACACCTTC. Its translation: CASSEVPPGRNGDTF.

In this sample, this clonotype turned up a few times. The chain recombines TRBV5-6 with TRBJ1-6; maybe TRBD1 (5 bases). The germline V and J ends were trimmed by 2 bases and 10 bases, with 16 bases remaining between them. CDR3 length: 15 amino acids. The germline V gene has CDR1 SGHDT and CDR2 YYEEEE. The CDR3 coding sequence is TGTGCCAGCAGCTTTAGAGGTGCGGGGGACTCACCCCTCCACTTT. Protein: CASSFRGAGDSPLHF.

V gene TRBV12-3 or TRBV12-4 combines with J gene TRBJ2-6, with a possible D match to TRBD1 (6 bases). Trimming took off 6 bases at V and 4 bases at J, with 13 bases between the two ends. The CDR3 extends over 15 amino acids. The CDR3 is CASRAQGSGANVLTF. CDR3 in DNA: TGTGCCAGCAGAGCCCAGGGGTCCGGGGCCAACGTCCTGACTTTC.

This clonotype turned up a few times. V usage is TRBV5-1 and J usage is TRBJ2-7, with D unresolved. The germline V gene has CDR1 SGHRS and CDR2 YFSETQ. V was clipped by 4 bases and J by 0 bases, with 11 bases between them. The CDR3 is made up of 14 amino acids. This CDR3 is CASSTQASSYEQYF. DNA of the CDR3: TGCGCCAGCAGCACCCAGGCGAGCTCCTACGAGCAGTACTTC.

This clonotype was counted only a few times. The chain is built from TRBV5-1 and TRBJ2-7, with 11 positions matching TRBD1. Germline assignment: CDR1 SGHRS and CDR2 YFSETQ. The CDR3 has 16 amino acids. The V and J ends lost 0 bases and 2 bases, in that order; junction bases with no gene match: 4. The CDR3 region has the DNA TGCGCCAGCAGCTTGGGGACAGGGGGCGCGCCCTACGAGCAGTACTTC. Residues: CASSLGTGGAPYEQYF.

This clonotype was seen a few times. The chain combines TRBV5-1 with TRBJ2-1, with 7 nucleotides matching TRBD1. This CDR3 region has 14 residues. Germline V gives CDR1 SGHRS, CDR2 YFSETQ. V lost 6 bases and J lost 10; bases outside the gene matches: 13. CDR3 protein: CASTYRAGTAEQFF. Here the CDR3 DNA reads TGCGCCAGCACCTACCGGGCTGGGACAGCCGAGCAGTTCTTC.

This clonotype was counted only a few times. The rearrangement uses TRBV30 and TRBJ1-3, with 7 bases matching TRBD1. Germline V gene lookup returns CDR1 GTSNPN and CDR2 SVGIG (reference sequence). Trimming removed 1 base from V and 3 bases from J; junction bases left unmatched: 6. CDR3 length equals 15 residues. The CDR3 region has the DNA TGTGCCTGGAGTGCAGGGGGATTAGTTGGAAACACCATATATTTT. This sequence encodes CAWSAGGLVGNTIYF.

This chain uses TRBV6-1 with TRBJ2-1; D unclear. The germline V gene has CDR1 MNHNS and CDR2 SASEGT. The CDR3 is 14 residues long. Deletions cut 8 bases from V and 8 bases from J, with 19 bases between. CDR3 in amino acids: CASALNYRQDEQFF. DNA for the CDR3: TGTGCCAGCGCCTTAAACTACCGGCAGGATGAGCAGTTCTTC.

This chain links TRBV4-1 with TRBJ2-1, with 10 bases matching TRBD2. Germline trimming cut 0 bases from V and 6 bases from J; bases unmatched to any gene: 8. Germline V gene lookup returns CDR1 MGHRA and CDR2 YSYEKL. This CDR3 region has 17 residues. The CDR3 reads CASSQDLAGVWVNEQFF. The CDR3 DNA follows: TGCGCCAGCAGCCAAGACCTAGCGGGGGTCTGGGTCAATGAGCAGTTCTTC.

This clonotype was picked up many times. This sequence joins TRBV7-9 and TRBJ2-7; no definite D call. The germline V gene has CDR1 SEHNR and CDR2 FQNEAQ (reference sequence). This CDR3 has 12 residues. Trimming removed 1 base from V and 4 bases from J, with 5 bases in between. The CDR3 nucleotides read TGTGCCAGCAGCTTAGATCTATACGAGCAGTACTTC. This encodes CASSLDLYEQYF. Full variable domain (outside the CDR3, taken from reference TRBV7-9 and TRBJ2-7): DTGVSQNPRHKITKRGQNVTFRCDPISEHNRLYWYRQTLGQGPEFLTYFQNEAQLEKSRLLSDRFSAERPKGSFSTLEIQRTEQGDSAMYLCASSLDLYEQYFGPGTRLTVT.

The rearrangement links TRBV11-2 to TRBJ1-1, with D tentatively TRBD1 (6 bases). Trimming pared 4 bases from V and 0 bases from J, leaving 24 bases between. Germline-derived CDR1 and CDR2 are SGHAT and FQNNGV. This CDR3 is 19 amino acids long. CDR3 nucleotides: TGTGCCAGCAGCTCCCGGGGTTACGGCTGGGACAATCTGAACACTGAAGCTTTCTTT. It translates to CASSSRGYGWDNLNTEAFF.

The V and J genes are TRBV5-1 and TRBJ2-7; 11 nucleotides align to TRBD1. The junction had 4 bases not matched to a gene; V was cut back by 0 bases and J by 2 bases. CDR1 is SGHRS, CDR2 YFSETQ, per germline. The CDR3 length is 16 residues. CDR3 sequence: CASSLAGGQGAYEQYF. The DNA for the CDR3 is TGCGCCAGCAGCTTGGCCGGGGGACAGGGGGCCTACGAGCAGTACTTC.

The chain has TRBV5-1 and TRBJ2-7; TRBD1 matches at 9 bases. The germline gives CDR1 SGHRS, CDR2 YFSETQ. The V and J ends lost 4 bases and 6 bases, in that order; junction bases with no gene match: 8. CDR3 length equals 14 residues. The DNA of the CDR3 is TGCGCCAGCAGCGGCCGGGACAGGGTGTTCGAGCAGTACTTC. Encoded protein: CASSGRDRVFEQYF. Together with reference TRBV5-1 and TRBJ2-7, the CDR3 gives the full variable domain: KAGVTQTPRYLIKTRGQQVTLSCSPISGHRSVSWYQQTPGQGLQFLFEYFSETQRNKGNFPGRFSGRQFSNSRSEMNVSTLELGDSALYLCASSGRDRVFEQYFGPGTRLTVT.

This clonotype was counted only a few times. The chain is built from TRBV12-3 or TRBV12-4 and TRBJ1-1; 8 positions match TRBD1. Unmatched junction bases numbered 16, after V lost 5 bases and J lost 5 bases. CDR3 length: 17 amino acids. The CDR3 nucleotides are TGTGCCAGCAGTCCAAGTCTGGACAGGGCGGGAAGGACTGAAGCTTTCTTT. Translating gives CASSPSLDRAGRTEAFF.

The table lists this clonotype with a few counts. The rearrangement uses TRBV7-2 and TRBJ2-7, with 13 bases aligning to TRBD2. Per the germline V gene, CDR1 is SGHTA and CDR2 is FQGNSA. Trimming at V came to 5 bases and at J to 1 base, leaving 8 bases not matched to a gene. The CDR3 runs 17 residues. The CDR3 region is CASSASGTSGVSYEQYF. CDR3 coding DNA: TGTGCCAGCAGCGCCTCCGGGACTAGCGGGGTTTCCTACGAGCAGTACTTC.

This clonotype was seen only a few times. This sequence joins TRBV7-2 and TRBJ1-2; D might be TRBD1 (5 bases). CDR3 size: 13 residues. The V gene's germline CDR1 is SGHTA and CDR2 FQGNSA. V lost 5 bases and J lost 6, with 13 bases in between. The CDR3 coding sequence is TGTGCCAGCAGCCCCCGGCGAGGGGATGGCTACACCTTC. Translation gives CASSPRRGDGYTF.

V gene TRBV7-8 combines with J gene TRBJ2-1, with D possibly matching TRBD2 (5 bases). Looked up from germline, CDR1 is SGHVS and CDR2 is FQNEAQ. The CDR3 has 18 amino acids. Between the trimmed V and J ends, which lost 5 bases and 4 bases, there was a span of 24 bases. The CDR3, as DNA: TGTGCCAGCAGCCTTGTAGGACGGCGAGGGAGAACGTACAATGAGCAGTTCTTC. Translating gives CASSLVGRRGRTYNEQFF.

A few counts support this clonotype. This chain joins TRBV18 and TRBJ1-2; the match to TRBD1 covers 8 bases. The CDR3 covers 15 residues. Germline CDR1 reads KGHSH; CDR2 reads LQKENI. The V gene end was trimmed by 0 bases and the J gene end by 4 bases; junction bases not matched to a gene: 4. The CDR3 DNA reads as TGTGCCAGCTCACCACCGGACAGGGTTGGCTATGGCTACACCTTC. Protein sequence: CASSPPDRVGYGYTF.

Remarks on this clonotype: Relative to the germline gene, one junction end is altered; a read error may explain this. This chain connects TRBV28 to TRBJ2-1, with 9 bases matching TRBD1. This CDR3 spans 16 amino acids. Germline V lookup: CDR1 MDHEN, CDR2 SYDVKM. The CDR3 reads CASGLPQGANYNEQFF. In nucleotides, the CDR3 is TGTGCCAGCGGTTTACCACAGGGGGCAAACTACAATGAGCAGTTCTTC.

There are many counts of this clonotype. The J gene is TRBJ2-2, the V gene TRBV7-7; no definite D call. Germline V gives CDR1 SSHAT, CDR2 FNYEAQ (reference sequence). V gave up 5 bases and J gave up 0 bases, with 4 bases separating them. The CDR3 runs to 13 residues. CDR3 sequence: CASSPTNTGELFF. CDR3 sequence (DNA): TGTGCCAGCAGCCCTACGAACACCGGGGAGCTGTTTTTT. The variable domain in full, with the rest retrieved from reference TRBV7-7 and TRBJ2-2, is GAGVSQSPRYKVTKRGQDVTLRCDPISSHATLYWYQQALGQGPEFLTYFNYEAQPDKSGLPSDRFSAERPEGSISTLTIQRTEQRDSAMYRCASSPTNTGELFFGEGSRLTVL.

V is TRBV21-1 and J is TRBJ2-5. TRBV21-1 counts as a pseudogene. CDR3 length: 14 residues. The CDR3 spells CASSSKETSETQYF. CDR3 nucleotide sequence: TGTGCCAGCAGTAGTAAGGAGACCTCAGAGACCCAGTACTTC.

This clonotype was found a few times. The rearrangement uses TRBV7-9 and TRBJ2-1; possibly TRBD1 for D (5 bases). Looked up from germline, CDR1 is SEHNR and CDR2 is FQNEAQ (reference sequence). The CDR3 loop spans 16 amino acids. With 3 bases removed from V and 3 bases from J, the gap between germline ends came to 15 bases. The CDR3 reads CASSFWKGRLYNEQFF. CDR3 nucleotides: TGTGCCAGCAGCTTCTGGAAGGGGCGGCTCTACAATGAGCAGTTCTTC.